The 32 T cell receptor beta chains below come from one sample, sequenced in a study of STAT3 mutations in large granular lymphocyte leukemia. General observations from the study: Every T-cell large granular lymphocyte leukemia patient had at least one immunodominant TCR beta clonotype.

Their specific antigens are unknown. Method: immunoSEQ multiplex PCR; TCRdb's copy keeps in-frame clones and lacks some. Here the sample spans 6,500 to 8,000 clones, roughly 59% being singletons. The material sequenced was peripheral blood mononuclear cells. Receptors were obtained from a boy aged 5-17 years with T-cell large granular lymphocyte leukemia. Some clones in this sample may be carry-over from other donors' samples.

The chain carries TRBV7-2 and TRBJ2-7; 8 positions agree with TRBD2. There are 15 residues in the CDR3. Germline V lookup: CDR1 SGHTA, CDR2 FQGNSA. After removal of 3 bases from V and 0 bases from J, the junction contained 4 bases not matched to a gene. The CDR3 region is CASSFVAGNSYEQYF. The DNA of the CDR3 is TGTGCCAGCAGCTTCGTAGCGGGAAACTCCTACGAGCAGTACTTC.

V usage is TRBV11-3 and J usage is TRBJ2-7; D might be TRBD2 (6 bases). Germline V lookup: CDR1 SGHNT, CDR2 YENEEA. Trimming took 1 base from V and 0 from J, leaving 22 bases between them. The CDR3 sequence is 19 residues long. CDR3: CASSLVSVEFWRASYEQYF. The CDR3 DNA reads TGTGCCAGCAGCTTAGTCTCCGTGGAGTTTTGGAGGGCCTCCTACGAGCAGTACTTC.

V and J are TRBV27 and TRBJ1-1; D perhaps matches TRBD1 (5 bases). Trimming stripped 3 bases from V and 1 base from J, with 9 bases between. The CDR3 has 14 amino acids. Germline CDR1 is MNHEY and CDR2 is SMNVEV (reference sequence). The CDR3 DNA reads as TGTGCCAGCAGTTTGGGGAGGGGGAACACTGAAGCTTTCTTT. Its translation: CASSLGRGNTEAFF.

The V and J genes are TRBV5-4 and TRBJ1-2, with no clear D. This CDR3 region has 15 residues. The germline V gene has CDR1 SGHNT and CDR2 YYREEE (reference sequence). V was trimmed by 4 bases and J by 6 bases, leaving 19 bases between them. CDR3 nucleotides: TGTGCCAGCAGCACACCTGACAAACTCGAGGATGGCTACACCTTC. This codes for CASSTPDKLEDGYTF.

This chain joins TRBV5-4 and TRBJ1-2, with TRBD1 identical over 7 bases. Looked up from germline, CDR1 is SGHNT and CDR2 is YYREEE (reference sequence). The J segment lost 8 bases and the V segment lost 3 bases, leaving 7 bases of the junction unmatched. This CDR3 is 13 amino acids long. CDR3 nucleotides: TGTGCCAGCAGCTCGACAGGGTACGGAGGCTACACCTTC. Its protein is CASSSTGYGGYTF.

The CDR3 nucleotides are TGTGCCAGCAGTTCCCCGGCGCGGCGGAACACTGAAGCTTTCTTT. Encoded protein: CASSSPARRNTEAFF. The V and J genes are TRBV27 and TRBJ1-1; D is undetermined. V was clipped by 4 bases and J by 1 base, with 13 bases between them. Germline V gene data show CDR1 as MNHEY and CDR2 as SMNVEV (reference sequence). The CDR3 is 15 residues long.

This clone is a singleton in its sample. The rearrangement uses TRBV25-1 and TRBJ1-1, with unresolved D. This CDR3 region has 12 residues. Germline V gene data show CDR1 as MGHDK and CDR2 as SYGVNS. V shed 5 bases and J shed 2 bases, with 6 bases lying between them. The CDR3 here is CASSNFNTEAFF. The CDR3, as DNA: TGTGCCAGCAGTAACTTTAACACTGAAGCTTTCTTT.

This chain uses TRBV27 with TRBJ2-7; no reliable D call. The CDR3 is made up of 14 amino acids. The germline V and J ends were trimmed by 6 bases and 1 base, with 13 bases remaining between them. CDR1 is MNHEY, CDR2 SMNVEV, per germline (reference sequence). The CDR3 is CASRPRPESYEQYF. In DNA, the CDR3 is TGTGCCAGCAGACCGAGACCCGAGTCCTACGAGCAGTACTTC.

The rearrangement links TRBV28 to TRBJ2-7; D possibly corresponds to TRBD1 (5 bases). CDR3 length equals 14 residues. Trimming cost V 9 bases and J 0 bases, with 15 bases left between them. The germline V gene has CDR1 MDHEN and CDR2 SYDVKM. For the CDR3, the DNA is TGTGCCAGTATCAATCAGGGTAGCTCCTACGAGCAGTACTTC. Residues: CASINQGSSYEQYF.

The chain couples TRBV5-1 to TRBJ2-5; D remains unclear. V shed 0 bases and J shed 0 bases, with 3 bases lying between them. The CDR3 totals 13 residues. Germline CDR1 reads SGHRS; CDR2 reads YFSETQ. As DNA, the CDR3 is TGCGCCAGCAGCTTGGAGTACCAAGAGACCCAGTACTTC. Translating it yields CASSLEYQETQYF.

This chain uses TRBV30 with TRBJ2-2; D gene ambiguous. V was trimmed by 3 bases and J by 4 bases, leaving 3 bases between them. Germline values: CDR1 GTSNPN, CDR2 SVGIG (reference sequence). The CDR3 runs 11 residues. This CDR3 is CAWSFTGELFF. CDR3 in DNA: TGTGCCTGGAGCTTCACCGGGGAGCTGTTTTTT.

The rearrangement joins TRBV6-6 to TRBJ2-7; TRBD1 agrees at 11 bases. V shed 4 bases, J shed 6 bases, and the junction held 8 bases outside the gene matches. Germline CDR1 MNHNY, CDR2 SVGAGI (reference sequence). The CDR3 contains 15 residues. This CDR3 is CASSSSGTGGVEQYF. Here the CDR3 DNA reads TGTGCCAGCAGTTCCTCCGGGACAGGGGGAGTCGAGCAGTACTTC.

The chain uses TRBV6-5 and TRBJ2-7; 11 bases align to TRBD1. The CDR3 has 15 residues. V lost 0 bases, J lost 3 bases, and 1 base stayed unmatched. Germline values: CDR1 MNHEY, CDR2 SVGAGI. The DNA of the CDR3 is TGTGCCAGCAGTTACTCGGGGACAGGGGGCTACGAGCAGTACTTC. Residues: CASSYSGTGGYEQYF.

J is TRBJ2-1 and V is TRBV7-9; D may correspond to TRBD1 or TRBD2 (5 bases each). CDR3 length equals 16 residues. V dropped 3 bases and J dropped 6 bases, with 18 bases sitting between them. CDR1 and CDR2 (germline): SEHNR, FQNEAQ (reference sequence). CDR3 DNA: TGTGCCAGCAGCTTGGGAGACCCTTATGGGGCCAATGAGCAGTTCTTC. It translates to CASSLGDPYGANEQFF.

The CDR3: CASSRAGGLTDTQYF. The CDR3 DNA reads TGTGCCAGCAGCCGGGCGGGGGGGCTCACAGATACGCAGTATTTT. The gene calls are TRBV5-4 and TRBJ2-3, with 9 bases lining up with TRBD2. Losses at the gene ends were 4 bases for V and 2 bases for J; bases not matched to a gene: 5. The CDR3 covers 15 residues. The V gene's germline CDR1 is SGHNT and CDR2 YYREEE (reference sequence).

The rearrangement links TRBV6-6 to TRBJ2-1, with a possible D match to TRBD1 (6 bases). Germline V CDR1 and CDR2: MNHNY, SVGAGI (reference sequence). This CDR3 spans 15 amino acids. The CDR3 loop reads CASLATGSSYNEQFF. DNA of the CDR3: TGTGCAAGTCTTGCGACAGGCAGCTCCTACAATGAGCAGTTCTTC.

This chain connects TRBV6-5 to TRBJ2-1, with no clear D. V was shortened by 0 bases and J by 4 bases, with 7 bases between the two germline ends. The CDR3 covers 14 residues. CDR1 and CDR2 from the germline V gene are MNHEY and SVGAGI. CDR3 in amino acids: CASSYSRVYNEQFF. Here the CDR3 DNA reads TGTGCCAGCAGTTACTCTCGAGTTTACAATGAGCAGTTCTTC.

CDR3: CAWSVGGSQPQHF. The CDR3 DNA sequence: TGTGCCTGGAGTGTGGGAGGGAGTCAGCCCCAGCATTTT. The chain combines TRBV30 with TRBJ1-5; D is ambiguous. The CDR3 extends over 13 amino acids. Germline V gene sequence: CDR1 GTSNPN, CDR2 SVGIG (reference sequence). V was clipped by 0 bases and J by 6 bases, with 9 bases between them.

This clone was seen a few times. J is TRBJ2-1 and V is TRBV7-9; TRBD2 matches 13 bases. Losses at the gene ends were 1 base for V and 9 bases for J; bases not matched to a gene: 3. In germline, CDR1 is SEHNR, CDR2 FQNEAQ (reference sequence). This CDR3 comprises 15 residues. The CDR3 loop reads CASSLVTSGRAEQFF. CDR3 DNA: TGTGCCAGCAGCTTAGTCACTAGCGGGAGGGCTGAGCAGTTCTTC.

This clone was observed a handful of times. The chain uses TRBV29-1 and TRBJ1-1, with 7 bases aligning to TRBD1. Trimming cost V 7 bases and J 8 bases; bases outside gene matches: 7. The V gene's germline CDR1 is SQVTM and CDR2 ANQGSEA. The CDR3 extends over 11 amino acids. CDR3 residues: CSATGQPEAFF. DNA of the CDR3: TGCAGCGCCACGGGACAGCCCGAAGCTTTCTTT.

V gene TRBV6-6 combines with J gene TRBJ1-5; possibly TRBD1 for D (5 bases). V lost 7 bases and J lost 0, with 16 bases in between. The CDR3 consists of 16 residues. In germline, CDR1 is MNHNY, CDR2 SVGAGI (reference sequence). The CDR3 loop reads CASTTGGEYSNQPQHF. The CDR3, as DNA: TGTGCCAGCACGACGGGGGGAGAATATAGCAATCAGCCCCAGCATTTT.

The chain uses TRBV12-5 and TRBJ2-7; no firm D call. Germline V gives CDR1 LGHNT, CDR2 FRNRAP. The V end was cut by 6 bases, the J end by 0 bases, with 15 bases between. The CDR3 is 15 residues long. The CDR3 DNA follows: TGTGCTAGTGGCCAGGTGGGCGGATACTCCTACGAGCAGTACTTC. Residues: CASGQVGGYSYEQYF.

In its sample, this clone was seen a few times. The chain couples TRBV4-3 to TRBJ1-2; no firm D call. Trimming stripped 0 bases from V and 4 bases from J, with 12 bases between. The CDR3 contains 15 residues. Germline CDR1 LGHNA, CDR2 YSLEER. The CDR3 reads CASSQDEGNFYGYTF. The CDR3 bases are TGCGCCAGCAGCCAAGACGAAGGGAATTTCTATGGCTACACCTTC.

The chain combines TRBV5-4 with TRBJ2-7, with 14 positions matching TRBD2. Looked up from germline, CDR1 is SGHNT and CDR2 is YYREEE (reference sequence). Unmatched junction bases numbered 9, after V lost 4 bases and J lost 6 bases. The CDR3 length is 16 residues. CDR3 DNA: TGTGCCAGCAGCGACCTGACTAGCGGGAGGGCCTCCGAGCAGTACTTC. Protein: CASSDLTSGRASEQYF. The whole variable domain, filled in from reference TRBV5-4 and TRBJ2-7, reads ETGVTQSPTHLIKTRGQQVTLRCSSQSGHNTVSWYQQALGQGPQFIFQYYREEENGRGNFPPRFSGLQFPNYSSELNVNALELDDSALYLCASSDLTSGRASEQYFGPGTRLTVT.

The CDR3 nucleotides are TGTGCCAGCAGCTTAGGGTCGTTTCGGGGGACGAACACTGAAGCTTTCTTT. It yields the protein CASSLGSFRGTNTEAFF. This chain links TRBV7-9 with TRBJ1-1, with a tentative D call TRBD1 (5 bases). V lost 1 base, J lost 1 base, and 16 bases lay in between. CDR1 and CDR2 from the germline V gene are SEHNR and FQNEAQ (reference sequence). This CDR3 spans 17 amino acids.

V gene TRBV5-4 combines with J gene TRBJ2-3, with 9 bases fitting TRBD1. The CDR3 runs to 14 residues. V lost 4 bases to trimming and J lost 2 bases; unmatched junction nucleotides: 2. Germline V gene lookup returns CDR1 SGHNT and CDR2 YYREEE (reference sequence). The DNA of the CDR3 is TGTGCCAGCAGCGTACAGGGGGCCACAGATACGCAGTATTTT. Translating gives CASSVQGATDTQYF. Full variable domain (missing parts from reference TRBV5-4 and TRBJ2-3): ETGVTQSPTHLIKTRGQQVTLRCSSQSGHNTVSWYQQALGQGPQFIFQYYREEENGRGNFPPRFSGLQFPNYSSELNVNALELDDSALYLCASSVQGATDTQYFGPGTRLTVL.

The chain is built from TRBV19 and TRBJ1-2; D not resolved. CDR3 length equals 15 residues. CDR1 and CDR2 (germline): LNHDA, SQIVND (reference sequence). V gave up 3 bases and J gave up 0 bases, with 11 bases separating them. CDR3 sequence (DNA): TGTGCCAGTAGTATGAGCACACAAGCTAACTATGGCTACACCTTC. This translates into CASSMSTQANYGYTF. The full variable domain, in which reference TRBV19 and TRBJ1-2 provide the parts outside the CDR3, is DGGITQSPKYLFRKEGQNVTLSCEQNLNHDAMYWYRQDPGQGLRLIYYSQIVNDFQKGDIAEGYSVSREKKESFPLTVTSAQKNPTAFYLCASSMSTQANYGYTFGSGTRLTVV.

The V call is TRBV4-3, the J call TRBJ1-5; the match to TRBD1 covers 9 bases. CDR1 is LGHNA, CDR2 YSLEER, per germline. Unmatched junction bases numbered 6, after V lost 4 bases and J lost 2 bases. This CDR3 has 16 amino acids. The CDR3 region is CASSPGTGNGNQPQHF. The CDR3 DNA follows: TGCGCCAGCAGCCCCGGGACAGGGAACGGCAATCAGCCCCAGCATTTT.

V usage is TRBV27 and J usage is TRBJ2-1; D is uncertain. Germline V gene sequence: CDR1 MNHEY, CDR2 SMNVEV (reference sequence). Trimming stripped 5 bases from V and 7 bases from J, with 18 bases between. This CDR3 contains 15 residues. Here the CDR3 DNA reads TGTGCCAGCAGTCCCCTCTCGTACGGGTTTAATGAGCAGTTCTTC. It is translated as CASSPLSYGFNEQFF.

The rearrangement uses TRBV7-9 and TRBJ1-2; a weak D match, TRBD1 (5 bases). This CDR3 has 14 amino acids. The V gene lost 3 bases and the J gene lost 6 bases, with 14 bases spanning the gap. CDR1 SEHNR and CDR2 FQNEAQ come from the germline V gene (reference sequence). For the CDR3, the DNA is TGTGCCAGCAGCTTCTGGGGCAAGGTGGATGGCTACACCTTC. This translates into CASSFWGKVDGYTF.

The chain is built from TRBV18 and TRBJ1-2; TRBD1 is a possible D gene (6 bases). V lost 1 base to trimming and J lost 6 bases, with 18 bases between them. The germline V gene has CDR1 KGHSH and CDR2 LQKENI. This CDR3 is built from 16 residues. In nucleotides, the CDR3 is TGTGCCAGCTCACCACTCTTGGCAGGGGCTGAGGATGGCTACACCTTC. Protein sequence: CASSPLLAGAEDGYTF.

This clone was found a few times. This rearrangement joins TRBV5-4 to TRBJ2-5, with D tentatively TRBD2 (6 bases). From germline, CDR1 is SGHNT and CDR2 YYREEE (reference sequence). The V end lost 4 bases, the J end lost 3 bases, and 13 bases lay between the germline ends. The CDR3 contains 14 residues. Here the CDR3 reads CASSPRGVEETQYF. In DNA form, the CDR3 reads TGTGCCAGCAGCCCACGCGGGGTGGAAGAGACCCAGTACTTC. Using reference TRBV5-4 and TRBJ2-5 for the parts outside the CDR3, the full variable domain is ETGVTQSPTHLIKTRGQQVTLRCSSQSGHNTVSWYQQALGQGPQFIFQYYREEENGRGNFPPRFSGLQFPNYSSELNVNALELDDSALYLCASSPRGVEETQYFGPGTRLLVL.